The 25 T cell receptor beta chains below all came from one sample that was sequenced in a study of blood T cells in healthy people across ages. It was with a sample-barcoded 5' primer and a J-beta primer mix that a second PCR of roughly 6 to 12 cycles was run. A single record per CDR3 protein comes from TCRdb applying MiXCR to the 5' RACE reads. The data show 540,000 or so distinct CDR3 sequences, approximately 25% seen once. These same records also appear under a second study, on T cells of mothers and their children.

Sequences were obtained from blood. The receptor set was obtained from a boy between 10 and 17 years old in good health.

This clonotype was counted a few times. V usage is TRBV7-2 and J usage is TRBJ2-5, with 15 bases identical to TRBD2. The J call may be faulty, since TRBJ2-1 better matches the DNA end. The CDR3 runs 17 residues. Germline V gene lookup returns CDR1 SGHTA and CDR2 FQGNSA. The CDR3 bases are TGTGCCAGCAGTTCCCGGACTAGCGGGAGGGCCTGGCATGAGCAGTTCTTC. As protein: CASSSRTSGRAWHEQFF.

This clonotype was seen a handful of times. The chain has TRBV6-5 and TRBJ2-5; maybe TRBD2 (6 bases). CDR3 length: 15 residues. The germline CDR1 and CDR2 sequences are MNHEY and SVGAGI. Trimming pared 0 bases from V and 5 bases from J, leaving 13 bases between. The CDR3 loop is CASSYSSGLGETQYF. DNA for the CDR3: TGTGCCAGCAGTTACTCTAGCGGCCTAGGGGAGACCCAGTACTTC.

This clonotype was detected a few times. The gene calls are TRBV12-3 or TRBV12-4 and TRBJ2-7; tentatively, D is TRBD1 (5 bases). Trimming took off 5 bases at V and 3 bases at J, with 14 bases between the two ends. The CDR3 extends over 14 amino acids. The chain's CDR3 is CASSPRTSNYEQYF. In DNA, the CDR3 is TGTGCCAGCAGTCCCAGGACATCAAACTACGAGCAGTACTTC.

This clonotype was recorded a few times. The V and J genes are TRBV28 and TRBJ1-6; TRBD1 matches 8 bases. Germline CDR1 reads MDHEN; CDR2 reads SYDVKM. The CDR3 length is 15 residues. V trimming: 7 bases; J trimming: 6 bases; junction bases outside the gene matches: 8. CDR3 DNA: TGTGCCAGCAAGTGGGAAACAGGGGGTAATTCACCCCTCCACTTT. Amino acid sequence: CASKWETGGNSPLHF. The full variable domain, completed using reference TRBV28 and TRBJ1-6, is DVKVTQSSRYLVKRTGEKVFLECVQDMDHENMFWYRQDPGLGLRLIYFSYDVKMKEKGDIPEGYSVSREKKERFSLILESASTNQTSMYLCASKWETGGNSPLHFGNGTRLTVT.

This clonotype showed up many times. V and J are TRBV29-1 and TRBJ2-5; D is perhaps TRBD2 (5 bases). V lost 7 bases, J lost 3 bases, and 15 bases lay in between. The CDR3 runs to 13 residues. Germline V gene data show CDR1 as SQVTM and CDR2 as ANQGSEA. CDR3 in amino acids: CSANEGIEETQYF. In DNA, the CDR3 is TGCAGCGCCAATGAGGGAATAGAAGAGACCCAGTACTTC.

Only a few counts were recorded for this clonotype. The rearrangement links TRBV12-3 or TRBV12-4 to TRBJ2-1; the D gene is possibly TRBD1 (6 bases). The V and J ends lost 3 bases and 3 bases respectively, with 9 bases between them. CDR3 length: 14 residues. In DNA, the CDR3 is TGTGCCAGCAGTTTGCAGGACAGCTACAATGAGCAGTTCTTC. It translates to CASSLQDSYNEQFF.

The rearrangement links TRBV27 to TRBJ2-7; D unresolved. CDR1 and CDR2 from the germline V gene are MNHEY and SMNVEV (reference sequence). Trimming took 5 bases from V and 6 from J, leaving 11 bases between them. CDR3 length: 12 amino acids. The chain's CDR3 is CASSVGWGEQYF. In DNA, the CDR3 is TGTGCCAGCAGTGTGGGGTGGGGCGAGCAGTACTTC.

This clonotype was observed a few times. In DNA, the CDR3 is TGTGCCAGCAGCCAAGGTCAGGGGGTCGGAAAACTGTTTTTT. Its translation is CASSQGQGVGKLFF. This chain joins TRBV3-1 and TRBJ1-4, with 7 bases matching TRBD1. This CDR3 is built from 14 residues. The V gene end was trimmed by 1 base and the J gene end by 10 bases; junction bases not matched to a gene: 6. The germline CDR1 and CDR2 sequences are LGHDT and YNNKEL (reference sequence).

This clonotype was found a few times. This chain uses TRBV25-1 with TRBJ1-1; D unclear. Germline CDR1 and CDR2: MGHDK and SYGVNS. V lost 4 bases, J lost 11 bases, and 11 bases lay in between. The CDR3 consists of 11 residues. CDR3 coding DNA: TGTGCCAGCAGTGCCCTACTCGAGGCTTTCTTT. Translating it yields CASSALLEAFF.

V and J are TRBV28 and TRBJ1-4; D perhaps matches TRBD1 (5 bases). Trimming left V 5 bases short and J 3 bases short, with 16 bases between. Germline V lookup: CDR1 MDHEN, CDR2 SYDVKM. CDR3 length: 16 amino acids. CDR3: CASSPVPGQSNEKLFF. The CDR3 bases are TGTGCCAGCAGTCCCGTGCCGGGGCAATCTAATGAAAAACTGTTTTTT.

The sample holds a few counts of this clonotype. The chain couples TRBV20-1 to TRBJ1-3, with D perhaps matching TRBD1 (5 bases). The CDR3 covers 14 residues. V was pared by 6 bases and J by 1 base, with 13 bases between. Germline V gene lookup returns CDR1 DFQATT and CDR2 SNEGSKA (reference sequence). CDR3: CSATQGFSGNTIYF. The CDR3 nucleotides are TGCAGTGCAACCCAGGGTTTTTCTGGAAACACCATATATTTT.

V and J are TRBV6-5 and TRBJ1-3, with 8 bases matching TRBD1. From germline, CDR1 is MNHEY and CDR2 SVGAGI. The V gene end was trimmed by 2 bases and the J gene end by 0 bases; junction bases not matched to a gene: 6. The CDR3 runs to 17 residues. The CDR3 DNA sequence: TGTGCCAGCAGTTACGGGGACAGGCCACTCTCTGGAAACACCATATATTTT. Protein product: CASSYGDRPLSGNTIYF.

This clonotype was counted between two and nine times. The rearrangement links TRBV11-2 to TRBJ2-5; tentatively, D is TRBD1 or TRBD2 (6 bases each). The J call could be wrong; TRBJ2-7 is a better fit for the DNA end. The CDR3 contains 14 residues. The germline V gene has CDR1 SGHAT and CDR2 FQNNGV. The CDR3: CASSSQGTRDEQYF. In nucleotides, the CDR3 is TGTGCCAGCAGCTCGCAGGGGACTCGAGACGAGCAGTACTTC.

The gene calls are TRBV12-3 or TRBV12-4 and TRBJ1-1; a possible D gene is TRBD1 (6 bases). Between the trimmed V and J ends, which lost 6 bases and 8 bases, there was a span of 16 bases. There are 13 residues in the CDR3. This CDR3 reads CASRIGQRQEAFF. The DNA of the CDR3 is TGTGCCAGCAGAATTGGACAGCGTCAGGAAGCTTTCTTT.

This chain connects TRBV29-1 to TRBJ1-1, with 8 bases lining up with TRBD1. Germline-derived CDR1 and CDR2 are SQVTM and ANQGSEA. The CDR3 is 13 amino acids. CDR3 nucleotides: TGCGGCGCACTTGACAGGGGGAACACTGAAGCTTTCTTT. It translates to CGALDRGNTEAFF. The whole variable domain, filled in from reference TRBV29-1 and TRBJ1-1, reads SAVISQKPSRDICQRGTSLTIQCQVDSQVTMMFWYRQQPGQSLTLIATANQGSEATYESGFVIDKFPISRPNLTFSTLTVSNMSPEDSSIYLCGALDRGNTEAFFGQGTRLTVV.

The CDR3 here is CASSHGTSGRAHEQYF. CDR3 coding DNA: TGTGCCAGCAGCCACGGGACTAGCGGGAGGGCCCACGAGCAGTACTTC. The rearrangement links TRBV7-9 to TRBJ2-7; 16 bases agree with TRBD2. There are 16 residues in the CDR3. V lost 5 bases, J lost 5 bases, and 6 bases stayed unmatched. Germline lookup yields CDR1 SEHNR and CDR2 FQNEAQ (reference sequence).

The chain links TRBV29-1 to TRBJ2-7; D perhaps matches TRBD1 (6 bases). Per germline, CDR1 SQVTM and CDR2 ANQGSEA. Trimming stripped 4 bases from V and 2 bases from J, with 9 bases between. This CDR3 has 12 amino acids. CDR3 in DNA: TGCAGCGTTGGGACAGAAGCCTACGAGCAGTACTTC. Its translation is CSVGTEAYEQYF.

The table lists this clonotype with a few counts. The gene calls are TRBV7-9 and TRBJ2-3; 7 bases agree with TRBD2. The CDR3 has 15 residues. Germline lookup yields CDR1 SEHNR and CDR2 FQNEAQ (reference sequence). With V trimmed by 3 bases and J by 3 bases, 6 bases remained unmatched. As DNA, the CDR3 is TGTGCCAGCAGCTTCGGGGCTAGCGGAACAGATACGCAGTATTTT. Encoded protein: CASSFGASGTDTQYF.

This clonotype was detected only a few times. The CDR3 is CASSYQRKRQGAPETQYF. The CDR3 nucleotides read TGTGCCAGCAGTTACCAGAGAAAAAGACAGGGGGCTCCAGAGACCCAGTACTTC. The chain has TRBV6-5 and TRBJ2-5; 10 bases line up with TRBD1. The CDR3 totals 18 residues. Per the germline V gene, CDR1 is MNHEY and CDR2 is SVGAGI. J was trimmed by 4 bases and V by 2 bases; bases with no gene match: 13.

CDR3 sequence: CASSLSTVHTGELFF. CDR3 sequence (DNA): TGTGCCAGCAGCCTTTCGACAGTGCACACCGGGGAGCTGTTTTTT. The J gene is TRBJ2-2, the V gene TRBV14; TRBD1 might be the D (5 bases). The CDR3 has 15 residues. Germline CDR1 is SGHDN and CDR2 is FVKESK. Trimming left V 4 bases short and J 3 bases short, with 12 bases between.

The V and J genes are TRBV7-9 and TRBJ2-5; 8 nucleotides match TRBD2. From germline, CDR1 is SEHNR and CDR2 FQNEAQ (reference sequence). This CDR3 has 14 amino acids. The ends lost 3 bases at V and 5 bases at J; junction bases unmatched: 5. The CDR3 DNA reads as TGTGCCAGCAGCTTCGGGGGGGCCCCGGAGACCCAGTACTTC. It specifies CASSFGGAPETQYF.

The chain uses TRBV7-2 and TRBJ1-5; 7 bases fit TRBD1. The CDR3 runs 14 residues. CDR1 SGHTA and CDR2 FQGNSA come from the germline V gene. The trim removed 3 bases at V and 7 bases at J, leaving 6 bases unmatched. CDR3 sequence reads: CASSLGTVLQPQHF. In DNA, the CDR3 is TGTGCCAGCAGCTTGGGGACAGTATTACAGCCCCAGCATTTT.

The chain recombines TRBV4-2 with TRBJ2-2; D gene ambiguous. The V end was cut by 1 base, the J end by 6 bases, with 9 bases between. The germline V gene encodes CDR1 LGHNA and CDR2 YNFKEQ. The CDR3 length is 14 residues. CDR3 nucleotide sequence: TGTGCCAGCAGCCAAGTCGCGGACCCCGGGGAGCTGTTTTTT. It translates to CASSQVADPGELFF.

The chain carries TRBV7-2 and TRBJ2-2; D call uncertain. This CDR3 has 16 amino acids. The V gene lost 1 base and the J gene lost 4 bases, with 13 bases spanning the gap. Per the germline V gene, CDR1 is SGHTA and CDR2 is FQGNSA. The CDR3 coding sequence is TGTGCCAGCAGCTTAGGGGATAGCCTGAGCACCGGGGAGCTGTTTTTT. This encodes CASSLGDSLSTGELFF.

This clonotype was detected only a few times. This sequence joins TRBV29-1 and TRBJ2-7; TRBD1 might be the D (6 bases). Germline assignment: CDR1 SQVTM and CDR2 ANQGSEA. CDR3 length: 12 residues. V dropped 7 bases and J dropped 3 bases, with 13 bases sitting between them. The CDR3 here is CSARTDLYEQYF. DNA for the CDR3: TGCAGCGCCCGGACAGACCTCTACGAGCAGTACTTC.